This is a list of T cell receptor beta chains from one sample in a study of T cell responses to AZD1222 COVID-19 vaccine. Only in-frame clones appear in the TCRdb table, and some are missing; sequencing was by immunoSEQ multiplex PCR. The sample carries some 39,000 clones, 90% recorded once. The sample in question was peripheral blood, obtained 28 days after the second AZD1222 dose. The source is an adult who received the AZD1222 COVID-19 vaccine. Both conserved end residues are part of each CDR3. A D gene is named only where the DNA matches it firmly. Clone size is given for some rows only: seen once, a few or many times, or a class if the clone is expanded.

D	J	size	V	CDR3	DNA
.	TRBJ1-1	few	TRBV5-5	CASSLDTGGTEAFF	TGTGCCAGCAGCTTGGACACGGGAGGGACTGAAGCTTTCTTT
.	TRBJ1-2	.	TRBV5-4	CASSSGQTYINYGYTF	TGTGCCAGCAGCTCCGGACAGACTTATATCAACTATGGCTACACCTTC
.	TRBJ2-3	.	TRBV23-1	CASSPTPGATDTQYF	TGCGCCAGCAGCCCCACGCCAGGGGCCACAGATACGCAGTATTTT
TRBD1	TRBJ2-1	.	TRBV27	CASSFLPPGTGANEQFF	TGTGCCAGCAGTTTCCTACCTCCCGGGACAGGGGCCAATGAGCAGTTCTTC
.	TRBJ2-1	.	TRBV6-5	CASSSLDRGYNEQFF	TGTGCCAGCAGTTCACTCGACAGAGGATACAATGAGCAGTTCTTC
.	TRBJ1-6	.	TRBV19	CASRKLEAQGSPLHF	TGTGCCAGTAGGAAACTGGAGGCGCAGGGATCACCCCTCCACTTT
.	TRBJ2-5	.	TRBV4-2	CASSQASGLSLETQYF	TGTGCCAGCAGCCAAGCTTCGGGACTTTCCTTGGAGACCCAGTACTTC
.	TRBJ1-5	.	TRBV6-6	CASFQGTGLGQPQHF	TGTGCCAGCTTCCAGGGGACGGGGTTAGGCCAGCCCCAGCATTTT
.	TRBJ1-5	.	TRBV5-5	CASSLALGRINQPQHF	TGTGCCAGCAGCTTGGCCCTGGGGCGAATCAATCAGCCCCAGCATTTT
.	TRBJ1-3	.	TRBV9	CASSVAPSGNTIYF	TGTGCCAGCAGCGTAGCTCCGTCCGGAAACACCATATATTTT
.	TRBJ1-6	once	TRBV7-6	CASSLGGLGSPLHF	TGTGCCAGCAGCTTAGGGGGGCTAGGTTCACCCCTCCACTTT
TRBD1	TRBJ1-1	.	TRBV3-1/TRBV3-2	CASSQGQVTQNTEAFF	TGTGCCAGCAGCCAGGGACAGGTCACTCAGAACACTGAAGCTTTCTTT
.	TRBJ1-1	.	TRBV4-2	CASSLVPGTEAFF	TGTGCCAGCAGCCTTGTTCCGGGGACTGAAGCTTTCTTT
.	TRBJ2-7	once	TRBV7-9	CASSRNNRFSYEQYF	TGTGCCAGCAGCAGAAATAACAGATTCTCCTACGAGCAGTACTTC
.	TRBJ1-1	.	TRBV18	CASSSDQAVMNTEAFF	TGTGCCAGCTCATCCGATCAGGCGGTAATGAACACTGAAGCTTTCTTT
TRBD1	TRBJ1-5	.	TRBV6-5	CASSYARTGGNQPQHF	TGTGCCAGCAGTTACGCCCGAACAGGGGGCAATCAGCCCCAGCATTTT
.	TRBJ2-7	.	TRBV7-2	CASSNAYEQYF	TGTGCCAGCAGCAACGCCTACGAGCAGTACTTC
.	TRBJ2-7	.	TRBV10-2	CASSERGYEQYF	TGCGCCAGCAGTGAGCGGGGGTACGAGCAGTACTTC
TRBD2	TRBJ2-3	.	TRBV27	CASSLTPPSGGARDTQYF	TGTGCCAGCAGTTTAACCCCCCCTAGCGGGGGGGCAAGGGATACGCAGTATTTT
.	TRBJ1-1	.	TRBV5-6	CASSLAWGWAEAFF	TGTGCCAGCAGCTTGGCATGGGGTTGGGCTGAAGCTTTCTTT
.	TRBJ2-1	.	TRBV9	CASSLLSDYDYNEQFF	TGTGCCAGCAGCCTCCTCTCGGACTACGACTACAATGAGCAGTTCTTC
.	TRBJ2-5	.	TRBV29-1	CSVLTKQETQYF	TGCAGCGTTCTTACTAAGCAAGAGACCCAGTACTTC
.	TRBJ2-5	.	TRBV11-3	CASSLDSRLQETQYF	TGTGCCAGCAGCTTAGACTCGAGGCTACAAGAGACCCAGTACTTC
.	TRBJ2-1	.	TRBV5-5	CASSSLGGHPQNEQFF	TGTGCCAGCAGCTCCCTTGGGGGACACCCTCAGAATGAGCAGTTCTTC
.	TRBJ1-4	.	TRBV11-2	CASSLRAASNEKLFF	TGTGCCAGCAGCCTTAGGGCCGCCAGCAATGAAAAACTGTTTTTT
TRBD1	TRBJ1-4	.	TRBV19	CASSIVDRETPKLFF	TGTGCCAGTAGTATCGTGGACAGGGAAACTCCCAAACTGTTTTTT
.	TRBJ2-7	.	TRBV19	CASSADFSYEQYF	TGTGCCAGTAGTGCGGATTTTTCCTACGAGCAGTACTTC
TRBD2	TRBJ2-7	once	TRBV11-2	CASERGGYEQYF	TGTGCCAGCGAGCGGGGGGGTTACGAGCAGTACTTC
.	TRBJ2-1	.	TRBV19	CASSRNNEQFF	TGTGCCAGTAGCCGGAACAATGAGCAGTTCTTC
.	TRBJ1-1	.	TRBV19	CASSIISGKAFF	TGTGCCAGTAGTATAATCAGTGGAAAAGCTTTCTTT
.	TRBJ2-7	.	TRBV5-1	CASSRGQGYEQYF	TGCGCCAGCAGCCGAGGGCAGGGCTACGAGCAGTACTTC
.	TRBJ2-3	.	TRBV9	CASSVVDLLDTQYF	TGTGCCAGCAGCGTAGTTGACTTGCTGGATACGCAGTATTTT
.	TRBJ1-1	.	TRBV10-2	CASSESGTREAFF	TGCGCCAGCAGTGAGTCGGGGACGCGTGAAGCTTTCTTT
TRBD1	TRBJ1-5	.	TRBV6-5	CASSTQGAGQPQHF	TGTGCCAGCAGTACACAGGGGGCGGGTCAGCCCCAGCATTTT
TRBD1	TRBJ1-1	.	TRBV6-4	CASSDGGGDSTEAFF	TGTGCCAGCAGTGACGGAGGGGGGGACAGCACTGAAGCTTTCTTT
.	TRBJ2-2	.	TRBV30	CAWRRGRAGLTGELFF	TGTGCCTGGAGACGGGGTCGAGCAGGCTTGACCGGGGAGCTGTTTTTT
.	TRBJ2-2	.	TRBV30	CAGGMSTGELFF	TGTGCAGGGGGAATGAGCACCGGGGAGCTGTTTTTT
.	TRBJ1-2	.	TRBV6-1	CASSESKTRLLGYTF	TGTGCCAGCAGTGAGAGTAAAACCAGACTACTTGGCTACACCTTC
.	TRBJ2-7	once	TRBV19	CASSIWAGVRYEQYF	TGTGCCAGTAGTATCTGGGCAGGGGTAAGGTACGAGCAGTACTTC
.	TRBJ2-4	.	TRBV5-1	CASSGTSRGLNIQYF	TGCGCCAGCAGCGGGACGAGCAGGGGACTCAACATTCAGTACTTC
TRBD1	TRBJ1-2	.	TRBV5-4	CASSPGWTGGGYTF	TGTGCCAGCAGCCCGGGCTGGACAGGGGGCGGCTACACCTTC
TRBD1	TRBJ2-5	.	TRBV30	CACLQGLETQYF	TGTGCCTGCCTACAGGGGTTAGAGACCCAGTACTTC
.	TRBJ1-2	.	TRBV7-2	CASSLARAGRYTF	TGTGCCAGCAGCTTAGCCCGGGCCGGTCGCTACACCTTC
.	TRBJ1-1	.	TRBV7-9	CASSSIGGGPGVRNTEAFF	TGTGCCAGCAGCTCTATCGGGGGGGGACCCGGAGTAAGGAACACTGAAGCTTTCTTT
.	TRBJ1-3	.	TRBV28	CASSSPGGPSGNTIYF	TGTGCCAGCAGTTCCCCGGGAGGTCCCTCTGGAAACACCATATATTTT
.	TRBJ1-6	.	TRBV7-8	CASSKGDQNSPLHF	TGTGCCAGCAGCAAGGGGGACCAAAATTCACCCCTCCACTTT
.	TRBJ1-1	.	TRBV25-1	CASSGVGNTEAFF	TGTGCCAGCTCAGGGGTGGGGAACACTGAAGCTTTCTTT
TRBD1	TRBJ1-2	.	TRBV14	CASSPGQFYGYTF	TGTGCCAGCAGCCCGGGACAGTTCTATGGCTACACCTTC
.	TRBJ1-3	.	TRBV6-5	CASSYKGNGNTIYF	TGTGCCAGCAGTTACAAGGGGAATGGAAACACCATATATTTT
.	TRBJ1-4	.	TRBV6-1	CASSEGATTNEKLFF	TGTGCCAGCAGTGAAGGGGCGACAACTAATGAAAAACTGTTTTTT
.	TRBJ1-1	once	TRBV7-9	CASSKAGSTEAFF	TGTGCCAGCTCCAAGGCGGGGAGCACTGAAGCTTTCTTT
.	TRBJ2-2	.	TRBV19	CASSIGGPGELFF	TGTGCCAGTAGTATTGGGGGCCCCGGGGAGCTGTTTTTT
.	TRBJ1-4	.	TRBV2	CASSDRGTNEKLFF	TGTGCCAGCAGTGACAGGGGAACTAATGAAAAACTGTTTTTT